This T cell receptor (beta chain) derives from a study of CD8+CD57+ T cells in acquired aplastic anemia. Overall study findings and caveats: Researchers reported that CD8+ Simpson's diversity was not significantly different in patients versus controls. Patients and controls turned out to have more than 25 CD8+ CDR3 sequences in common.

This clonotype was counted many times. Its antigen is not known. TCR beta VDJ combinations and CDR3 sequences were profiled from genomic DNA. TCRdb reanalysed the reads using MiXCR and keeps one entry per CDR3 protein. The data show more than 150,000 distinct CDR3 sequences, around 50% seen once. Germline loops: CDR1 SGHRS, CDR2 YFSETQ. Trimming took off 0 bases at V and 1 base at J, with 7 bases between the two ends. This CDR3 region has 14 residues. In patients chosen for sequencing, flow cytometry had shown CD8+CD57+ cell expansion. The gene calls are TRBV5-1 and TRBJ1-2, with D maybe TRBD1 (6 bases). The specimen was sorted CD4+, CD8+, or CD8+CD57+ T cells (not recorded which) from PBMCs. This receptor was identified in a human donor with aplastic anemia. CDR3 in DNA: TGCGCCAGCAGCTTGGAGGGGGATAACTATGGCTACACCTTC. Translating it yields CASSLEGDNYGYTF.